This paragraph reports one T cell receptor beta chain. The repertoire was sequenced with immunoSEQ multiplex PCR; TCRdb's copy has only in-frame clones and lacks some. Here the sample spans around 270,000 clones, approximately 85% being singletons. In assigning cohorts, the study relied on participant-reported clinical history. This entry comes from a study of blood T cell repertoires in COVID-19. Study context: Sources were T cells, B-cell-depleted T cells, or PBMCs; the material itself was cDNA or gDNA.

V gave up 1 base and J gave up 6 bases; unmatched junction bases: 7. From germline, CDR1 is SGDLS and CDR2 YYNGEE. This CDR3 has 16 residues. This clonotype was sampled from a woman aged 30 to 39 who had recovered from COVID-19. Source material: PBMCs or T cells enriched from blood (not recorded which). The V call is TRBV9, the J call TRBJ2-2; TRBD2 matches at 9 bases. CDR3 sequence reads: CASSVIAGAEAGELFF. CDR3 nucleotide sequence: TGTGCCAGCAGCGTAATAGCGGGGGCTGAGGCCGGGGAGCTGTTTTTT. Supplemented by reference TRBV9 and TRBJ2-2, the full variable domain reads DSGVTQTPKHLITATGQRVTLRCSPRSGDLSVYWYQQSLDQGLQFLIQYYNGEERAKGNILERFSAQQFPDLHSELNLSSLELGDSALYFCASSVIAGAEAGELFFGEGSRLTVL.